Detailed here is one TCR beta chain. These data originate in a study of blood T cell repertoires in COVID-19. The repertoire was sequenced with immunoSEQ multiplex PCR; TCRdb's copy has only in-frame clones and lacks some. The sample lists 120,000 to 150,000 clones; roughly 86% were seen once. The TCR comes from a woman aged 45-60 years with acute or convalescent COVID-19. The sample comprised peripheral blood.

CDR3 region: CASSATPPGTSLNGGSTDTQYF. The CDR3 DNA reads as TGTGCCAGCAGCGCAACGCCCCCCGGGACTAGCTTAAATGGGGGTAGCACAGATACGCAGTATTTT. The rearrangement links TRBV7-3 to TRBJ2-3; 9 nucleotides match TRBD2. Germline V CDR1 and CDR2: SGHTA, FQGTGA. Losses at the gene ends were 5 bases for V and 0 bases for J; bases not matched to a gene: 24. The CDR3 is made up of 22 amino acids.